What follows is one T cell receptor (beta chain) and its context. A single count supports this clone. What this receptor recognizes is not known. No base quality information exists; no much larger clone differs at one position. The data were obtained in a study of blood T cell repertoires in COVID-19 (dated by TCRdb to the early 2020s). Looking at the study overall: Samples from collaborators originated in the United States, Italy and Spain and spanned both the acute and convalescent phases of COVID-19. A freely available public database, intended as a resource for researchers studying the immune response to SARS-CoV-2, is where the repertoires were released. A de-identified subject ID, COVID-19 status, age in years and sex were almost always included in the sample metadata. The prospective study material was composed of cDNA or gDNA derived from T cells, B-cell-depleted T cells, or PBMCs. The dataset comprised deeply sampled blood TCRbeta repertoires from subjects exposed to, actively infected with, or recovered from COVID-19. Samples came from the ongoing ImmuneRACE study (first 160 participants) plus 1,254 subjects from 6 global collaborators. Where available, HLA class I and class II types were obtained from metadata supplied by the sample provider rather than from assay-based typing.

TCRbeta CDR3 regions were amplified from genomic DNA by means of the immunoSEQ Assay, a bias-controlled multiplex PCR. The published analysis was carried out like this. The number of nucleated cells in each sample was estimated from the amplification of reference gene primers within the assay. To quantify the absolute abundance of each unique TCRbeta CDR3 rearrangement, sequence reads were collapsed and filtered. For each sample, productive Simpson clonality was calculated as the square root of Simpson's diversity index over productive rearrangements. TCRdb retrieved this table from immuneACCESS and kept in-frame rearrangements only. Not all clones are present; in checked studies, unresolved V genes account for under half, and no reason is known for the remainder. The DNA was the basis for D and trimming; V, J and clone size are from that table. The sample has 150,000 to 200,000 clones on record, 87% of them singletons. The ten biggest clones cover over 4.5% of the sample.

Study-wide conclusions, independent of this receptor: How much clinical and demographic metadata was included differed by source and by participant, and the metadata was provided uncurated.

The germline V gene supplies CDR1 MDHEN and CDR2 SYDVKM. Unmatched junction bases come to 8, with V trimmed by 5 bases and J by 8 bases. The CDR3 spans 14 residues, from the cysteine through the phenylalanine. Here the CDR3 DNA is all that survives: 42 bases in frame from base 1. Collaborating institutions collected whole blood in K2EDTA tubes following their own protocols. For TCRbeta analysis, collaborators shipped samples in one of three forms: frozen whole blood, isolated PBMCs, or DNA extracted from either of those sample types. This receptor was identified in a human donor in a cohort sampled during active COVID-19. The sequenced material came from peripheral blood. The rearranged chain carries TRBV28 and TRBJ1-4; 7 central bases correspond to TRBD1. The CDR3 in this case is CASSRQGDEEKLFF. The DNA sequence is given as TGTGCCAGCAGTAGACAGGGTGATGAAGAAAAACTGTTTTTT.